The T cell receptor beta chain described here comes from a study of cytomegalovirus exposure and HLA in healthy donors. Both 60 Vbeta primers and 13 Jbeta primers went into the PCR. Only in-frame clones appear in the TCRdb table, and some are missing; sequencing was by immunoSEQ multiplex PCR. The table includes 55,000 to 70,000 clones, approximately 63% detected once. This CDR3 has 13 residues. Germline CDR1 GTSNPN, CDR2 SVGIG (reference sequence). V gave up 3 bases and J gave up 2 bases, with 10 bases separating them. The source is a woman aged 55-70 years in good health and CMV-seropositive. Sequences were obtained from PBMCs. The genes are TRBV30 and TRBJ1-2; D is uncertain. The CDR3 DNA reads TGTGCCTGGAGAGTTGGCGGCAACTATGGCTACACCTTC. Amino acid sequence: CAWRVGGNYGYTF.